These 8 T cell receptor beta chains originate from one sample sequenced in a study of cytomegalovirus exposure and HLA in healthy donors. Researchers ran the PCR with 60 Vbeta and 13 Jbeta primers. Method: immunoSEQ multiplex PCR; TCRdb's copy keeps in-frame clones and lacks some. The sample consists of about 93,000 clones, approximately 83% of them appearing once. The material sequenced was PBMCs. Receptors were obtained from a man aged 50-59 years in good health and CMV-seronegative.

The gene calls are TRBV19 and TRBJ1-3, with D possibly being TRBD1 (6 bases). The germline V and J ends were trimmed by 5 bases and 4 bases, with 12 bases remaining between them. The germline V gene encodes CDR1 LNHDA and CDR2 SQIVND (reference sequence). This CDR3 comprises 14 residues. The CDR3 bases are TGTGCCAGTAGTTACCGGACAGAAGGAAACACCATATATTTT. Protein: CASSYRTEGNTIYF.

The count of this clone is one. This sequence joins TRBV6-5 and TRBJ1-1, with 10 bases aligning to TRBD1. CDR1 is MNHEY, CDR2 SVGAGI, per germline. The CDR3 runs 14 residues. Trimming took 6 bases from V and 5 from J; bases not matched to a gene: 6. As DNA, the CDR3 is TGTGCCAGCAGACCAGGACAGGGGGGTACTGAAGCTTTCTTT. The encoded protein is CASRPGQGGTEAFF.

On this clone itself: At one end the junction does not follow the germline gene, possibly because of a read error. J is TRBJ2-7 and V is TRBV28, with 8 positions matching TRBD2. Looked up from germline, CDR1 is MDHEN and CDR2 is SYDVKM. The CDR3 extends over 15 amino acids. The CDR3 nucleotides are TGTGCCAGCACCCGTAGCGGGACACCCTCCCACGAGCAGTACTTC. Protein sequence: CASTRSGTPSHEQYF.

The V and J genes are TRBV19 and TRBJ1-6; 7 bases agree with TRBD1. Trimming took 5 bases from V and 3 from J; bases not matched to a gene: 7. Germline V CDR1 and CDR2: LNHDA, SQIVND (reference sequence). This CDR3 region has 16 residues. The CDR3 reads CASSEGDSLYNSPLHF. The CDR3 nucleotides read TGTGCCAGTAGTGAAGGGGACAGCCTCTATAATTCACCCCTCCACTTT.

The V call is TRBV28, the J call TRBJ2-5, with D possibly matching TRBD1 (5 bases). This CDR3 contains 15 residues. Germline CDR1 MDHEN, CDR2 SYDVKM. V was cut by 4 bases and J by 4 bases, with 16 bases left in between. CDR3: CASSSRELPRETQYF. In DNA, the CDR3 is TGTGCCAGCAGTTCCAGGGAATTGCCTCGAGAGACCCAGTACTTC.

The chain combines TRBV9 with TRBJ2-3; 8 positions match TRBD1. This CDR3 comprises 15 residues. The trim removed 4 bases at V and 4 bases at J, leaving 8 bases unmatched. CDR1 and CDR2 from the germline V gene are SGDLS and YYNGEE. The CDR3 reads CASSITPGGADTQYF. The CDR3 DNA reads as TGTGCCAGCAGCATTACTCCAGGGGGCGCAGATACGCAGTATTTT.

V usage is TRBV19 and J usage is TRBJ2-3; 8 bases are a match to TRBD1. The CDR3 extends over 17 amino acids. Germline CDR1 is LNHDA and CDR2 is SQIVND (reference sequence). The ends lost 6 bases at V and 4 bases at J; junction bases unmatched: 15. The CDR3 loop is CASSKIDRGPLADTQYF. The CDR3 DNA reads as TGTGCCAGTAGCAAAATTGACAGGGGACCCTTGGCAGATACGCAGTATTTT.

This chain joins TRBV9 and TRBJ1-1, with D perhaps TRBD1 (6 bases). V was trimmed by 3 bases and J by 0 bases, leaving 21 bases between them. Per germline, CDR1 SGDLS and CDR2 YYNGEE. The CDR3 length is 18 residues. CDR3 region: CASSGGGQGVSLNTEAFF. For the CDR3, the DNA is TGTGCCAGCAGCGGGGGGGGCCAAGGGGTCTCTCTGAACACTGAAGCTTTCTTT.